One T cell receptor beta chain is described in this entry. Its antigen remains unidentified. The data stem from a study of shared clonotypes between healthy human individuals. Study observations and caveats: About 4.5% of naive CD4 clonotypes were common to a few donors.

From CD4+ cells came CD45RA+ naive and CD45RA-negative memory subsets. CDR1 and CDR2 from the germline V gene are MNHEY and SVGAGI. Trimming at V came to 6 bases and at J to 3 bases, leaving 8 bases not matched to a gene. CDR3 length: 15 residues. Method: immunoSEQ multiplex PCR; TCRdb's copy keeps in-frame clones and lacks some. The sample carries approximately 2.5 million clones, more than 80% recorded once. The source material was naive CD4+ T cells sorted from blood. Subset of the sample: CD45RA+ positively selected. V gene TRBV6-5 combines with J gene TRBJ2-7; 10 bases map to TRBD2. This clonotype originated in a man between 18 and 29 years old in good health. The CDR3: CASSRSGRSLYEQYF. DNA of the CDR3: TGTGCCAGCAGCCGTAGCGGGAGGTCTCTCTACGAGCAGTACTTC.